What follows are 5 T cell receptor beta chains derived from one specimen sequenced in a study of beta chain features in type 1 diabetes. For these TCRs, the target antigens are not known. Study-level points and caveats: TCRB CDR3 length was moderately but significantly reduced in all four CD4+ subsets of Type 1 diabetes patients.

As every portion of the isolated RNA was reverse transcribed, the sequencing read expressed TCRB transcripts. Sequencing was performed with immunoSEQ multiplex PCR; in TCRdb, only in-frame clones are kept and a portion is missing. There are about 660,000 clones in the sample; around an eighth occur only once, and less than 0.04% lies in the top ten. Sample: naive CD4+ T cells from blood. The receptors were sampled from a man aged 18 to 35 with type 1 diabetes.

The chain has TRBV27 and TRBJ1-5; TRBD1 is a possible D gene (6 bases). The germline V and J ends were trimmed by 2 bases and 7 bases, with 15 bases remaining between them. The CDR3 covers 15 residues. The germline V gene has CDR1 MNHEY and CDR2 SMNVEV (reference sequence). This CDR3 is CASSLLPGAGQPQHF. CDR3 DNA: TGTGCCAGCAGTTTACTCCCGGGGGCGGGACAGCCCCAGCATTTT.

This clone was seen just once. This rearrangement joins TRBV27 to TRBJ1-2, with 8 bases identical to TRBD1. From germline, CDR1 is MNHEY and CDR2 SMNVEV (reference sequence). This CDR3 spans 17 amino acids. V lost 7 bases, J lost 3 bases, and 16 bases stayed unmatched. CDR3 sequence reads: CASKAGGRGLSDYGYTF. The CDR3 nucleotides are TGTGCCAGCAAGGCCGGGGGCAGGGGGCTGTCCGACTATGGCTACACCTTC.

Comments on this clone: This sample includes further DNA sequences coding for the same CDR3. The chain has TRBV29-1 and TRBJ2-5; TRBD1 might be the D (6 bases). The CDR3 runs 14 residues. V lost 6 bases, J lost 0 bases, and 14 bases lay in between. The germline CDR1 and CDR2 sequences are SQVTM and ANQGSEA. The CDR3 DNA sequence: TGCAGCGTGGGGGCCCCAGAGTACCAAGAGACCCAGTACTTC. This encodes CSVGAPEYQETQYF.

The J gene is TRBJ2-1, the V gene TRBV19; either TRBD1 or TRBD2 may fit D (6 bases each). The CDR3 length is 14 residues. Germline V gene data show CDR1 as LNHDA and CDR2 as SQIVND (reference sequence). V shed 7 bases and J shed 5 bases, with 15 bases lying between them. The CDR3 loop reads CASTRWGADNEQFF. CDR3 nucleotides: TGTGCCAGTACTAGATGGGGGGCGGACAATGAGCAGTTCTTC.

The rearrangement joins TRBV9 to TRBJ2-2, with D perhaps given as TRBD1 or TRBD2 (6 bases each). Germline V gene data show CDR1 as SGDLS and CDR2 as YYNGEE. The V end lost 0 bases, the J end lost 5 bases, and 14 bases lay between the germline ends. This CDR3 has 16 residues. The CDR3 sequence is CASSVEQGGTTGELFF. The CDR3 bases are TGTGCCAGCAGCGTAGAACAGGGAGGTACTACCGGGGAGCTGTTTTTT.